This T cell receptor beta chain was sequenced for a study of tumor-infiltrating lymphocytes in primary liver carcinoma. As for the study in general: Maximum tumor diameters ranged from roughly 4 to 10 cm, stage T1-T3 N0M0. Samples yielded about 3.5 to 7.5 million productive TCRbeta reads, similar across tissue types.

Germline DNA was extracted alongside blood RNA, which was obtained from unsorted whole blood. The study enrolled treatment-naive patients with chronic HBV infection. The CDR3 consists of 13 residues. Germline V gene lookup returns CDR1 SQVTM and CDR2 ANQGSEA. The germline V and J ends were trimmed by 4 bases and 7 bases, with 14 bases remaining between them. This clonotype has at least ten counts. The input was 500 ng total RNA; TCR beta cDNA was made from it with a constant-region primer. Three nested multiplex PCR rounds, a slightly modified ARM-PCR, produced the libraries for TCR beta. TRBV1-TRBV30 forward and Cbeta reverse primers drove the first two approximately 10-cycle rounds. MiXCR was run by TCRdb on the multiplex PCR reads, yielding one entry per CDR3 protein. Of hundreds of thousands of distinct CDR3 sequences in the sample, nearly 60% were seen once.

The origin of this receptor is a woman younger than 45 with primary liver carcinoma and hepatitis B virus infection. The chain recombines TRBV29-1 with TRBJ1-5; a possible D gene is TRBD1 (6 bases). The sequenced sample consisted of peripheral blood. The CDR3 DNA reads TGCAGCGTTGTGGCAGGAAGGGGGCAGCCCCAGCATTTT. This sequence encodes CSVVAGRGQPQHF.